The 2 T cell receptor beta chains given below trace back to one sample, sequenced in a study of cytomegalovirus exposure and HLA in healthy donors. The PCR made use of 60 Vbeta and 13 Jbeta primers. Here immunoSEQ multiplex PCR was the method, and the copy in TCRdb shows in-frame clones only, minus some. The table includes roughly 120,000 clones, about 8.5% detected once. Material for sequencing was PBMCs. The receptors were gathered from a man aged 35 to 55 in good health and CMV-seronegative.

This clone has more than one count but fewer than ten. The V call is TRBV19, the J call TRBJ2-5, with TRBD1 matching 7 bases. Germline V CDR1 and CDR2: LNHDA, SQIVND (reference sequence). The CDR3 is 15 residues long. V was pared by 4 bases and J by 4 bases, with 9 bases of the junction left unmatched. This chain's CDR3 is CASSNPLRDRETQYF. As DNA, the CDR3 is TGTGCCAGTAGTAACCCCCTCAGGGACAGAGAGACCCAGTACTTC.

The table lists this clone with a few counts. The J gene is TRBJ2-7, the V gene TRBV28; 12 bases map to TRBD2. Germline V lookup: CDR1 MDHEN, CDR2 SYDVKM. This CDR3 has 14 residues. J was trimmed by 3 bases and V by 6 bases; bases with no gene match: 3. The CDR3 sequence is CASRTSGGNYEQYF. CDR3 coding DNA: TGTGCCAGCAGAACTAGCGGGGGGAACTACGAGCAGTACTTC. The full variable domain, rest sourced from reference TRBV28 and TRBJ2-7, is DVKVTQSSRYLVKRTGEKVFLECVQDMDHENMFWYRQDPGLGLRLIYFSYDVKMKEKGDIPEGYSVSREKKERFSLILESASTNQTSMYLCASRTSGGNYEQYFGPGTRLTVT.